Listed below are T cell receptor beta chains from one sample, sequenced in a study of T cell responses to AZD1222 COVID-19 vaccine. TCRdb's copy holds only in-frame clones and misses some; the assay was immunoSEQ multiplex PCR. The sample lists about 90,000 clones, 91% occurring once. Sequencing was performed on peripheral blood, taken on day 0 of MenACWY control vaccination. Every receptor here comes from an adult in good health. Both conserved end residues are part of each CDR3. Each record gives: clone size, J gene, V gene, D gene, CDR3 DNA, CDR3 protein. A D gene is named only where the DNA matches it firmly. A clone size is listed for some rows: how often the clone was seen (once, few, many), or a class if it is expanded.

size: .; J: TRBJ1-3; V: TRBV18; D: .; DNA: TGTGCCAGCTCACCGAGCGGGATCCGAAATCCTGGAAACACCATATATTTT; CDR3: CASSPSGIRNPGNTIYF
size: .; J: TRBJ2-7; V: TRBV29-1; D: TRBD1; DNA: TGCAGCGTACAGGGGGCTACCTACGAGCAGTACTTC; CDR3: CSVQGATYEQYF
size: .; J: TRBJ2-4; V: TRBV28; D: .; DNA: TGTGCCAGCAGTAAGTTTGCCAAAAACATTCAGTACTTC; CDR3: CASSKFAKNIQYF
size: .; J: TRBJ1-2; V: TRBV15; D: .; DNA: TGTGCCACCAGCAGGGGCGGGACGCCTGCCTACACCTTC; CDR3: CATSRGGTPAYTF
size: .; J: TRBJ1-2; V: TRBV6-4; D: .; DNA: TGTGCCAGCAGTTCAGGGGTAGGAGGCTATGGCTACACCTTC; CDR3: CASSSGVGGYGYTF
size: .; J: TRBJ2-5; V: TRBV24-1; D: .; DNA: TGTGCCACCAGTGATCAAGCAGTCAAGACCCAGTACTTC; CDR3: CATSDQAVKTQYF
size: .; J: TRBJ2-5; V: TRBV9; D: TRBD2; DNA: TGTGCCAGCAGCACACTAGCGGGAGCAGAGACCCAGTACTTC; CDR3: CASSTLAGAETQYF
size: .; J: TRBJ1-2; V: TRBV28; D: .; DNA: TGTGCCAGCAGTTTCCAGACAACATCAGCCTATGGCTACACCTTC; CDR3: CASSFQTTSAYGYTF
size: .; J: TRBJ2-5; V: TRBV6-1; D: .; DNA: TGTGCCAGCAGTGAACGTGGTTTACAAGAGACCCAGTACTTC; CDR3: CASSERGLQETQYF
size: .; J: TRBJ2-7; V: TRBV27; D: .; DNA: TGTGCCAGCAGTTTCACAGGGTTGGTCTACGAGCAGTACTTC; CDR3: CASSFTGLVYEQYF
size: .; J: TRBJ2-2; V: TRBV5-1; D: TRBD2; DNA: TGCGCCAGCAGCTCTGGACTAGCGGGAACCGGGGAGCTGTTTTTT; CDR3: CASSSGLAGTGELFF
size: .; J: TRBJ1-4; V: TRBV11-2; D: TRBD1; DNA: TGTGCCAGCAGCTTGGACAGGGGGAGTGAAAAACTGTTTTTT; CDR3: CASSLDRGSEKLFF
size: .; J: TRBJ2-1; V: TRBV29-1; D: .; DNA: TGCAGCGTTGTGTTAGGGGCTACCAATGAGCAGTTCTTC; CDR3: CSVVLGATNEQFF
size: .; J: TRBJ1-2; V: TRBV7-2; D: TRBD1; DNA: TGTGCCAGCAGCTTGACTTCGGACAGGGTCTATGGCTACACCTTC; CDR3: CASSLTSDRVYGYTF
size: .; J: TRBJ2-7; V: TRBV7-8; D: TRBD1; DNA: TGTGCCAGCAGCTTGAGTGACAGGGTATACGAGCAGTACTTC; CDR3: CASSLSDRVYEQYF
size: .; J: TRBJ2-2; V: TRBV6-5; D: TRBD2; DNA: TGTGCCAGCAGTTCCTGGGGGGGATTAGGGGAGCTGTTTTTT; CDR3: CASSSWGGLGELFF
size: .; J: TRBJ2-3; V: TRBV7-2; D: .; DNA: TGTGCCAGCAGCTTTCGAGGAGGCACAGATACGCAGTATTTT; CDR3: CASSFRGGTDTQYF
size: once; J: TRBJ2-1; V: TRBV24-1; D: .; DNA: TGTGCCACCTGGGGAGACAATGAGCAGTTCTTC; CDR3: CATWGDNEQFF
size: .; J: TRBJ2-7; V: TRBV6-5; D: .; DNA: TGTGCCAGCAGTCCCCACATGACGGGGGCGTACGAGCAGTACTTC; CDR3: CASSPHMTGAYEQYF
size: .; J: TRBJ2-1; V: TRBV3-1/TRBV3-2; D: TRBD2; DNA: TGTGCCAGCAGCATAGGGACTAGCGGGTTCTACAATGAGCAGTTCTTC; CDR3: CASSIGTSGFYNEQFF
size: .; J: TRBJ2-1; V: TRBV3-1/TRBV3-2; D: .; DNA: TGTGCCAGCAGCCAAGAAGCGAGAGTACAGTTCTTC; CDR3: CASSQEARVQFF
size: .; J: TRBJ1-4; V: TRBV5-1; D: TRBD1; DNA: TGCGCCAGCAGAACGGGACAGGGTCGAGAAAAACTGTTTTTT; CDR3: CASRTGQGREKLFF
size: .; J: TRBJ1-2; V: TRBV3-1/TRBV3-2; D: TRBD1; DNA: TGTGCCAGCAGCCAGAGGGAACAGGGGGTCGGCTATGGCTACACCTTC; CDR3: CASSQREQGVGYGYTF
size: .; J: TRBJ1-2; V: TRBV10-1; D: .; DNA: TGCGCCAGCAGTGAAGGGTCTCAGCGGGACTATGGCTACACCTTC; CDR3: CASSEGSQRDYGYTF
size: .; J: TRBJ2-7; V: TRBV6-6; D: TRBD1; DNA: TGTGCCAGCAGTTACGGGACAGGGGCCCAAGTGCAGTACTTC; CDR3: CASSYGTGAQVQYF
size: .; J: TRBJ1-2; V: TRBV29-1; D: .; DNA: TGCAGCGTTTCGTTAGGGGAGAACTATGGCTACACCTTC; CDR3: CSVSLGENYGYTF
size: once; J: TRBJ1-1; V: TRBV19; D: .; DNA: TGTGCCAGTCGGGCAGGGATAAACACTGAAGCTTTCTTT; CDR3: CASRAGINTEAFF
size: .; J: TRBJ2-2; V: TRBV6-5; D: .; DNA: TGTGCCAGCAGAGACCCGACAGGTAGCACCGGGGAGCTGTTTTTT; CDR3: CASRDPTGSTGELFF
size: .; J: TRBJ1-2; V: TRBV18; D: .; DNA: TGTGCCAGCTCACCAATGATTGGTGGCTACACCTTC; CDR3: CASSPMIGGYTF
size: .; J: TRBJ1-2; V: TRBV3-1/TRBV3-2; D: .; DNA: TGTGCCAGCAGCCAAGTAGATTCCGCAGATACTAACTATGGCTACACCTTC; CDR3: CASSQVDSADTNYGYTF
size: once; J: TRBJ2-7; V: TRBV28; D: TRBD2; DNA: TGTGCCAGCCACACACTAGCGGGGGGCCCCTTCTACGAGCAGTACTTC; CDR3: CASHTLAGGPFYEQYF
size: .; J: TRBJ1-4; V: TRBV19; D: TRBD1; DNA: TGTGCCAGTACCGAGACAGGGGGCATTGAAAAACTGTTTTTT; CDR3: CASTETGGIEKLFF
size: .; J: TRBJ1-1; V: TRBV19; D: .; DNA: TGTGCCAGTAGTTTTAGGGGGACTAAGAACACTGAAGCTTTCTTT; CDR3: CASSFRGTKNTEAFF
size: .; J: TRBJ1-1; V: TRBV3-1/TRBV3-2; D: .; DNA: TGTGCCAGCAGCCAAACACCCACAGGGTTGAGTGCTGAAGCTTTCTTT; CDR3: CASSQTPTGLSAEAFF
size: .; J: TRBJ2-7; V: TRBV29-1; D: .; DNA: TGCAGCGTTCAGAATTCAGTAGGCGAGCAGTACTTC; CDR3: CSVQNSVGEQYF
size: .; J: TRBJ2-7; V: TRBV5-1; D: TRBD2; DNA: TGCGCCAGCAGCTGGGAGGGCCAGAATTTCTACGAGCAGTACTTC; CDR3: CASSWEGQNFYEQYF
size: .; J: TRBJ2-7; V: TRBV2; D: TRBD1; DNA: TGTGCCAGACAGAGGCAGGGGGCGGGTGAGCAGTACTTC; CDR3: CARQRQGAGEQYF
size: .; J: TRBJ2-7; V: TRBV5-1; D: TRBD2; DNA: TGCGCCAGCAGCTTGGCCCAACAAGCGGGGAGAGAGCAGTACTTC; CDR3: CASSLAQQAGREQYF
size: once; J: TRBJ2-4; V: TRBV19; D: TRBD2; DNA: TGTGCCAGTAGTAAGGCTAGCGGGCTCAGTTCCTTC; CDR3: CASSKASGLSSF
size: .; J: TRBJ2-5; V: TRBV11-2; D: .; DNA: TGTGCCACCTCTTTCGGGGGACAAGAGACCCAGTACTTC; CDR3: CATSFGGQETQYF
size: .; J: TRBJ2-7; V: TRBV5-5; D: TRBD2; DNA: TGTGCCAGCAGCTGGGGAGCGGGATTATCCTACGAGCAGTACTTC; CDR3: CASSWGAGLSYEQYF
size: .; J: TRBJ2-7; V: TRBV5-6; D: .; DNA: TGTGCCAGCAGCTTTAGTCCTTCTGGGACTTCCTACGAGCAGTACTTC; CDR3: CASSFSPSGTSYEQYF
size: .; J: TRBJ1-2; V: TRBV29-1; D: .; DNA: TGCAGCGTTGAAGAGGGGCGATTTGGGAATGGCTACACCTTC; CDR3: CSVEEGRFGNGYTF
size: .; J: TRBJ1-4; V: TRBV7-8; D: .; DNA: TGTGCCAGCAGCTCCCCCAGGGAAGAAAAACTGTTTTTT; CDR3: CASSSPREEKLFF
size: .; J: TRBJ1-5; V: TRBV28; D: TRBD1; DNA: TGTGCCAGCAGTTTTACAGGGGCGCAGCCCCAGCATTTT; CDR3: CASSFTGAQPQHF
size: .; J: TRBJ1-1; V: TRBV5-1; D: .; DNA: TGCGCCAGCAGCTCATCAACAGGCAATCCCGAAGCTTTCTTT; CDR3: CASSSSTGNPEAFF
size: .; J: TRBJ2-5; V: TRBV19; D: .; DNA: TGTGCCAGTAGTATGGGGCAGGGTATATTCGTGACCCAGTACTTC; CDR3: CASSMGQGIFVTQYF
size: .; J: TRBJ2-2; V: TRBV7-6; D: .; DNA: TGTGCCAGCAGCTTAGGGGGGCGTGGAGCCGGGGAGCTGTTTTTT; CDR3: CASSLGGRGAGELFF
size: .; J: TRBJ2-7; V: TRBV15; D: .; DNA: TGTGCCACCAGCAGAGATCCCCGGGGTTACGAGCAGTACTTC; CDR3: CATSRDPRGYEQYF
size: .; J: TRBJ2-1; V: TRBV6-5; D: .; DNA: TGTGCCAGCTTCCCAGGGGCCGGATACAATGAGCAGTTCTTC; CDR3: CASFPGAGYNEQFF
size: .; J: TRBJ2-1; V: TRBV27; D: .; DNA: TGTGCCTCCCGGTTTAGCTCCGACAATGAGCAGTTCTTC; CDR3: CASRFSSDNEQFF
size: .; J: TRBJ2-1; V: TRBV5-4; D: TRBD2; DNA: TGTGCCAGCAGCTTGGTGCTAGCGGGAGCCTTCACCTACAATGAGCAGTTCTTC; CDR3: CASSLVLAGAFTYNEQFF
size: few; J: TRBJ2-7; V: TRBV6-5; D: .; DNA: TGTGCCAGCAGTCCTGACACCGTCCCCTACGAGCAGTACTTC; CDR3: CASSPDTVPYEQYF